The 2 T cell receptor beta chains given below trace back to one sample, sequenced in a study of blood T cell repertoires in COVID-19. Using immunoSEQ multiplex PCR, the repertoire was profiled, and TCRdb retains in-frame clones only, with some absent. The sample has 210,000 or so clones; approximately 90% are singletons. The sequencing input was peripheral blood. The receptor source for this set is a man aged 30-40 years with acute or convalescent COVID-19.

The V gene is TRBV3-1 (or the pseudogene TRBV3-2), the J gene TRBJ2-7; tentatively, D is TRBD2 (6 bases). The CDR3 extends over 15 amino acids. CDR1 and CDR2 from the germline V gene are LGHDT and YNNKEL (reference sequence). The germline V and J ends were trimmed by 6 bases and 6 bases, with 21 bases remaining between them. The CDR3 DNA reads TGTGCCAGCAGTCGATCCTGGACGGGGGAGGTCGAGCAGTACTTC. Translating gives CASSRSWTGEVEQYF.

This clone has a single count. The chain combines TRBV5-5 with TRBJ2-3; TRBD2 is a possible D gene (5 bases). In germline, CDR1 is SGHKS, CDR2 YYEKEE (reference sequence). Trimming cost V 2 bases and J 4 bases, with 8 bases left between them. This CDR3 is 13 amino acids long. The CDR3 DNA is TGTGCCAGCAGCTTCGGGCGGGCAGATACGCAGTATTTT. Its protein product is CASSFGRADTQYF.